This T cell receptor beta chain is from a study of graft-versus-host responses after intestinal transplantation. Study in general: Transplant types were multivisceral, liver-intestinal, or isolated intestinal.

A word on this clone: The antigen is unknown.

Broader study findings: Peak circulating GvH clone levels were associated with early post-transplant HvG declines. Among recipient marrow samples, GvH clones were found; some appeared first in ileum or blood.

Trimming removed 6 bases from V and 8 bases from J, with 16 bases in between. The CDR3 loop spans 13 amino acids. Germline V gives CDR1 MNHNS, CDR2 SASEGT. Measured with immunoSEQ multiplex PCR; TCRdb has only the in-frame clones, and not every one. The sample consists of approximately 12,000 clones, approximately 84% of them appearing once. The sample here was PBMCs, taken roughly 290 days after intestinal transplant. The sequence was collected from a human patient who received an intestinal transplant, so some T cells may come from the graft donor. The chain has TRBV6-1 and TRBJ1-2; D uncertain. CDR3 protein: CASSWQDRRGYTF. The CDR3 DNA reads as TGTGCCAGCAGCTGGCAGGACCGTCGGGGCTACACCTTC.